The rows below give T cell receptor beta chains drawn from one sample of a study of blood T cell repertoires in COVID-19. The assay was immunoSEQ multiplex PCR, and TCRdb's table has in-frame clones only and misses some. The sample records some 150,000 clones, 88% being singletons. The source material was peripheral blood. These receptors originate from a woman aged 70 to 79 with acute or convalescent COVID-19. The CDR3 runs from the conserved cysteine through the conserved F or W. A D gene is named only where the DNA matches it firmly. Not every row has a clone size; where given, it reads once, few, many or a size class.

>-|-|TRBJ1-6|TRBV28
TGTGCCAGCAGTTTCTTCAGATTCTATAATTCACCCCTCCACTTT
CASSFFRFYNSPLHF
>-|-|TRBJ1-1|TRBV4-1
TGCGCCAGCAGCCAGAAGGGGACTGAAGCTTTCTTT
CASSQKGTEAFF
>-|-|TRBJ1-1|TRBV11-3
TGTGCCAGCAGCTTGACACAGAACACTGAAGCTTTCTTT
CASSLTQNTEAFF
>-|-|TRBJ1-1|TRBV12-3/TRBV12-4
TGTGCCAGCAGTGGAACGGGGGGCACTGAAGCTTTCTTT
CASSGTGGTEAFF
>-|-|TRBJ1-3|TRBV25-1
TGTGCCAGCAGTGCCTTCAGGGGACGAGGATCCTCAAACACCATATATTTT
CASSAFRGRGSSNTIYF
>-|-|TRBJ1-5|TRBV9
TGTGCCAGCAGCGTAATAAGCAATCAGCCCCAGCATTTT
CASSVISNQPQHF
>TRBD1|-|TRBJ2-1|TRBV28
TGTGCCAGCAGTAGGCCGGGACAGGGAGAAAATGAGCAGTTCTTC
CASSRPGQGENEQFF
>TRBD1|-|TRBJ2-5|TRBV6-6
TGTGCCAGCAGCGCACCAAGGACAGGGGAAGAGACCCAGTACTTC
CASSAPRTGEETQYF
>TRBD1|-|TRBJ2-7|TRBV6-2/TRBV6-3
TGTGCCAGCAGTTACAAGGGACAGGGCTACGAGCAGTACTTC
CASSYKGQGYEQYF
>-|-|TRBJ2-3|TRBV5-6
TGTGCCAGCAGCGCGGTGCCGGGGGGCAAAACAGATACGCAGTATTTT
CASSAVPGGKTDTQYF
>TRBD1|-|TRBJ1-1|TRBV7-2
TGTGCCAGCAGCTTAGCGCTCGGGCAGGGGGCTATTGAGATGAACACTGAAGCTTTCTTT
CASSLALGQGAIEMNTEAFF
>-|few|TRBJ1-5|TRBV15
TGTGCCACCAGCAGAGCCGGGACAAAATCCAATCAGCCCCAGCATTTT
CATSRAGTKSNQPQHF
>-|-|TRBJ2-1|TRBV5-5
TGTGCCAGCATTATAACAGGTCACCTCCTTTACAATGAGCAGTTCTTC
CASIITGHLLYNEQFF
>TRBD2|-|TRBJ2-4|TRBV6-5
TGTGCCAGCAGTTCCAGAAGCGGGGGTGGAAACATTCAGTACTTC
CASSSRSGGGNIQYF
>-|-|TRBJ1-6|TRBV9
TGTGCCAGCAGCGTGGAGGGGCAAGTAAGCTCACCCCTCCACTTT
CASSVEGQVSSPLHF
>-|-|TRBJ1-5|TRBV19
TGTGCCGCCACCAGATATGGGGGGGCGGATCAGCCCCAGCATTTT
CAATRYGGADQPQHF
>TRBD2|-|TRBJ2-3|TRBV27
TGTGCCAGCAGCCGGACTAGGCCGTCAGATACGCAGTATTTT
CASSRTRPSDTQYF
>-|-|TRBJ1-2|TRBV7-8
TGTGCCAGCAGCCCGCCGGGGGGGGCAAACTATGGCTACACCTTC
CASSPPGGANYGYTF
>-|-|TRBJ1-2|TRBV6-5
TGTGCCAGCAGTTACTCGAGTGTCGCACAGACCACAAGGCACACCTTC
CASSYSSVAQTTRHTF
>TRBD2|-|TRBJ2-3|TRBV7-2
TGTGCCAGCTCGGCGGGGGTAAACACAGATACGCAGTATTTT
CASSAGVNTDTQYF
>TRBD2|-|TRBJ2-7|TRBV7-8
TGTGCCAGCAAATACGGGGGGGCACCGGAGCAGTACTTC
CASKYGGAPEQYF
>-|once|TRBJ1-2|TRBV10-3
TGTGCCATCAGTCTGGACAGAAACTATGGCTACACCTTC
CAISLDRNYGYTF
>TRBD1|-|TRBJ2-2|TRBV19
TGTGCCAGTAGTATGCCAGGGGGTATCACCGGGGAGCTGTTTTTT
CASSMPGGITGELFF
>TRBD2|-|TRBJ2-5|TRBV7-2
TGTGCCAGCAGCTTAATTGGCGGGGGGGCAGGGGACGAGACCCAGTACTTC
CASSLIGGGAGDETQYF
>-|-|TRBJ1-1|TRBV5-1
TGCGCCAGCAGCTTCCAGGCAAACTTGAACACTGAAGCTTTCTTT
CASSFQANLNTEAFF
>TRBD1|-|TRBJ1-2|TRBV9
TGTGCCAGCAGCCCAATGTCCTCCTGGACAGGGAGGAACTATGGCTACACCTTC
CASSPMSSWTGRNYGYTF
>-|-|TRBJ1-1|TRBV6-2/TRBV6-3
TGTGCCAGCAGTCCGCCGAGTTACCCTGAAGCTTTCTTT
CASSPPSYPEAFF
>TRBD1|-|TRBJ1-3|TRBV28
TGTGCCAGCAGTGAATATCAAACCCGGATAGGGGGCAATGGAAACACCATATATTTT
CASSEYQTRIGGNGNTIYF
>-|-|TRBJ1-2|TRBV28
TGTGCCAGCAGGCCATGGCCAGGGCTTAACTATGGCTACACCTTC
CASRPWPGLNYGYTF
>TRBD2|-|TRBJ2-1|TRBV24-1
TGTGCCACCAGTGACGCGGGACTAGCGGGGGGCGGACAGTTCTTC
CATSDAGLAGGGQFF
>TRBD1|-|TRBJ2-5|TRBV13
TGTGCCAGCATACGACAGGGGGAGACCCAGTACTTC
CASIRQGETQYF
>TRBD1|-|TRBJ2-5|TRBV6-5
TGTGCCAGCAGGGCGGGACAGGTGGAACAAGAGACCCAGTACTTC
CASRAGQVEQETQYF
>-|-|TRBJ1-1|TRBV6-4
TGTGCCAGCAGTGGAAGCGCGGGCACTGAAGCTTTCTTT
CASSGSAGTEAFF
>-|-|TRBJ1-5|TRBV5-1
TGCGCCAGCAGCTTGGTTCCGGGTTCGGTAAATCAGCCCCAGCATTTT
CASSLVPGSVNQPQHF
>TRBD2|few|TRBJ2-3|TRBV19
TGTGCCAGTTGCGGGGGAGGGGCCCTCACAGATACGCAGTATTTT
CASCGGGALTDTQYF
>-|-|TRBJ1-6|TRBV3-1/TRBV3-2
TGTGCCAGCAGCCAAACAGGAAGCAATTCACCCCTCCACTTT
CASSQTGSNSPLHF
>TRBD1|-|TRBJ1-1|TRBV4-3
TGCGCCAGCAGCCCCTGGGACAGCCAGAACACTGAAGCTTTCTTT
CASSPWDSQNTEAFF
>-|-|TRBJ1-1|TRBV7-3
TGTGCCAGCAGCTTATCCGGGAATGGTGAAGCTTTCTTT
CASSLSGNGEAFF
>-|-|TRBJ1-3|TRBV30
TGTGCCTCTCTTACGCCCCGGGGAAACACCATATATTTT
CASLTPRGNTIYF
>TRBD2|-|TRBJ2-5|TRBV11-2
TGTGCCAGCAGCTTTGGGGGGGAAGAGACCCAGTACTTC
CASSFGGEETQYF
>TRBD1|-|TRBJ2-5|TRBV24-1
TGTGCCACCAGCGAGGGGACAGGGATGGGGACCCAGTACTTC
CATSEGTGMGTQYF
>-|once|TRBJ1-2|TRBV5-6
TGTGCCAGCAGCAAACAGGATAACTATGGCTACACCTTC
CASSKQDNYGYTF
>-|-|TRBJ1-1|TRBV29-1
TGCAGCGTTGAACCCTCTGAGGGTATGAACACTGAAGCTTTCTTT
CSVEPSEGMNTEAFF
>TRBD1|-|TRBJ1-4|TRBV7-9
TGTGCCAGCAGCTTAGCAACAGGGGTAAATGAAAAACTGTTTTTT
CASSLATGVNEKLFF
>TRBD1|once|TRBJ2-2|TRBV5-1
TGCGCCAGCACCGGGGGGACAGGGCTTGTGACCGGGGAGCTGTTTTTT
CASTGGTGLVTGELFF